The rows below give T cell receptor beta chains drawn from one sample of a study of regulatory T cells in long-lasting Graves disease. TCRdb processed the multiplex PCR reads anew with MiXCR; each CDR3 protein has one entry. The table lists more than 400,000 distinct CDR3 sequences, 16% of them singletons. This same sample was also part of a study on T cells in Graves' hyperthyroidism and ophthalmopathy.

Material: peripheral blood mononuclear cells (PBMCs), obtained at new diagnosis, from a patient treated with antithyroid drugs. The receptors stem from a woman in her twenties or thirties with Graves disease. The CDR3 runs from the conserved cysteine through the conserved F or W. A D gene is named only where the DNA matches it firmly. Size is stated for part of the rows, as once, few or many counts, or as a class when the clone is expanded.

NA	TRBJ2-7	TRBV19	NA	CASSLQGLGSYEQYF	TGTGCCAGTAGTCTACAGGGATTGGGCTCCTACGAGCAGTACTTC
NA	TRBJ2-1	TRBV4-1	few	CASSQPTRGDEQFF	TGCGCCAGCAGCCAGCCCACAAGGGGGGATGAGCAGTTCTTC
NA	TRBJ2-3	TRBV6-1	many	CASSDPQEVEGPDTQYF	TGTGCCAGCAGTGACCCCCAGGAGGTAGAGGGACCAGATACGCAGTATTTT
TRBD1	TRBJ2-7	TRBV3-1	few	CASSQHRGLKTSGEQYF	TGTGCCAGCAGCCAACACAGGGGGCTTAAGACATCGGGTGAGCAGTACTTC
NA	TRBJ1-5	TRBV10-2	NA	CASTGTWNQPQHF	TGCGCCAGCACGGGGACTTGGAATCAGCCCCAGCATTTT
NA	TRBJ2-2	TRBV20-1	few	CSVRGAVKVAGELFF	TGCAGTGTTAGAGGAGCGGTAAAGGTCGCCGGGGAGCTGTTTTTT
TRBD2	TRBJ2-1	TRBV20-1	many	CSALAGDLNEQFF	TGCAGTGCGCTAGCGGGAGATTTGAATGAGCAGTTCTTC
NA	TRBJ1-5	TRBV20-1	many	CSATPGNQPQHF	TGCAGTGCTACCCCAGGGAATCAGCCCCAGCATTTT
TRBD2	TRBJ2-1	TRBV5-1	many	CATRGSGSLSYEQFF	TGCGCCACCCGGGGAAGCGGGAGTCTCAGTTATGAGCAGTTCTTC
NA	TRBJ1-5	TRBV6-1	NA	CASSVGGHYQPQHF	TGTGCCAGCAGTGTGGGGGGACATTATCAGCCCCAGCATTTT
TRBD1	TRBJ2-5	TRBV7-2	many	CASSSRGQGFRQTQYF	TGTGCCAGCAGCTCGCGTGGACAGGGTTTTCGTCAGACCCAGTACTTC
NA	TRBJ2-7	TRBV3-1	many	CASSQASLGLYEQYF	TGTGCCAGCAGCCAAGCGTCTCTAGGTCTATACGAGCAGTACTTC
NA	TRBJ2-6	TRBV28	many	CASSLSPSGANVLTF	TGTGCCAGCAGTCTATCGCCCTCTGGGGCCAACGTCCTGACTTTC
NA	TRBJ2-7	TRBV5-1	many	CASSLASFLSSEQYF	TGCGCCAGCAGCTTGGCCAGTTTCCTTAGCAGCGAGCAGTACTTC
TRBD1	TRBJ1-1	TRBV27	many	CASRQGEPTEAFF	TGTGCCAGCAGACAGGGGGAACCCACTGAAGCTTTCTTT
NA	TRBJ2-7	TRBV27	NA	CASSLGSADYEQYF	TGTGCCAGCAGTTTAGGGAGCGCCGACTACGAGCAGTACTTC
TRBD2	TRBJ2-1	TRBV12-5	once	CASGFGTSGGEQFF	TGTGCTAGTGGTTTTGGGACTAGCGGGGGTGAGCAGTTCTTC
NA	TRBJ2-1	TRBV28	many	CASSGQGILNEQFF	TGTGCCAGCAGTGGTCAGGGGATTCTCAATGAGCAGTTCTTC
TRBD1	TRBJ2-5	TRBV6-1	many	CASTWGRTGHQETQYF	TGTGCCAGCACCTGGGGAAGGACAGGGCACCAAGAGACCCAGTACTTC
NA	TRBJ1-4	TRBV4-3	NA	CASSQDDLRGSTNEKLFF	TGCGCCAGCAGCCAAGATGATCTCCGGGGGTCAACTAATGAAAAACTGTTTTTT
TRBD2	TRBJ2-3	TRBV6-2/TRBV6-3	many	CASTYGGLAGGPLDTQYF	TGTGCCAGCACCTACGGGGGACTAGCGGGAGGGCCGTTAGATACGCAGTATTTT
NA	TRBJ2-3	TRBV7-2	NA	CASSLGQYSSTDTQYF	TGTGCCAGCAGCTTAGGCCAGTACTCTAGCACAGATACGCAGTATTTT
NA	TRBJ1-1	TRBV10-3	many	CAISDRVKSLNTEAFF	TGTGCCATCAGTGACAGGGTAAAATCACTGAACACTGAAGCTTTCTTT
TRBD2	TRBJ2-1	TRBV3-1	many	CASSRHLSGSVNNEQFF	TGTGCCAGCAGCCGTCACCTAAGCGGGAGTGTGAACAATGAGCAGTTCTTC
NA	TRBJ2-1	TRBV6-5	many	CASSYSLDEQFF	TGTGCCAGCAGTTACTCTCTCGATGAGCAGTTCTTC
TRBD2	TRBJ2-7	TRBV20-1	NA	CSASRTSGRDEQYF	TGCAGTGCTAGCCGGACTAGCGGGAGAGACGAGCAGTACTTC
NA	TRBJ1-1	TRBV5-4	NA	CASTTGHLNTEAFF	TGTGCCAGCACCACGGGACATCTGAACACTGAAGCTTTCTTT
NA	TRBJ1-1	TRBV10-3	many	CAISEGRLDTEAFF	TGTGCCATCAGTGAAGGGAGGTTGGACACTGAAGCTTTCTTT
NA	TRBJ2-1	TRBV9	NA	CASCSGTFNEQFF	TGTGCCAGCTGTTCCGGGACATTCAATGAGCAGTTCTTC
NA	TRBJ2-1	TRBV3-1	many	CASSQVDSVNEQFF	TGTGCCAGCAGCCAAGTGGATAGCGTCAATGAGCAGTTCTTC
NA	TRBJ2-5	TRBV4-1	few	CASSHPQGETQYF	TGCGCCAGCAGCCACCCTCAGGGGGAGACCCAGTACTTC
NA	TRBJ2-6	TRBV6-1	many	CASSLMTVGANVLTF	TGTGCCAGCAGTCTGATGACAGTTGGGGCCAACGTCCTGACTTTC
NA	TRBJ1-5	TRBV20-1	many	CSARRTGNQPQHF	TGCAGTGCTAGAAGGACGGGGAATCAGCCCCAGCATTTT
TRBD2	TRBJ2-2	TRBV5-1	few	CASSAGLAGVRTGELFF	TGCGCCAGCAGCGCCGGACTAGCGGGAGTGCGCACCGGGGAGCTGTTTTTT
TRBD2	TRBJ2-1	TRBV7-9	many	CASSSAASGRAHEQFF	TGTGCCAGCAGCTCCGCCGCTAGCGGGAGGGCCCATGAGCAGTTCTTC
NA	TRBJ2-7	TRBV15	NA	CATSRVAESEQYF	TGTGCCACCAGCAGAGTCGCGGAGAGCGAGCAGTACTTC
NA	TRBJ1-2	TRBV18	many	CASSPDKSYGYTF	TGTGCCAGCTCACCGGACAAGTCTTATGGCTACACCTTC
NA	TRBJ2-2	TRBV29-1	NA	CSVVSLPDRPNTGELFF	TGCAGCGTTGTCTCACTCCCTGACAGGCCGAACACCGGGGAGCTGTTTTTT
TRBD1	TRBJ1-1	TRBV5-1	many	CASSLATGQLNTEAFF	TGCGCCAGCAGCTTGGCGACGGGACAGCTGAACACTGAAGCTTTCTTT
NA	TRBJ2-3	TRBV6-1	NA	CASAWGRTDTQYF	TGTGCCAGCGCCTGGGGCCGCACAGATACGCAGTATTTT
TRBD2	TRBJ2-1	TRBV24-1	NA	CATSDRSLTSHNEQFF	TGTGCCACCAGTGACCGCAGCCTGACTAGCCACAATGAGCAGTTCTTC
TRBD2	TRBJ2-4	TRBV15	many	CATSRSHSGIAKNIQYF	TGTGCCACCAGCAGATCACATAGCGGGATAGCCAAAAACATTCAGTACTTC
NA	TRBJ1-1	TRBV19	NA	CASSTPPGNTEAFF	TGTGCCAGTAGTACCCCGCCGGGCAACACTGAAGCTTTCTTT